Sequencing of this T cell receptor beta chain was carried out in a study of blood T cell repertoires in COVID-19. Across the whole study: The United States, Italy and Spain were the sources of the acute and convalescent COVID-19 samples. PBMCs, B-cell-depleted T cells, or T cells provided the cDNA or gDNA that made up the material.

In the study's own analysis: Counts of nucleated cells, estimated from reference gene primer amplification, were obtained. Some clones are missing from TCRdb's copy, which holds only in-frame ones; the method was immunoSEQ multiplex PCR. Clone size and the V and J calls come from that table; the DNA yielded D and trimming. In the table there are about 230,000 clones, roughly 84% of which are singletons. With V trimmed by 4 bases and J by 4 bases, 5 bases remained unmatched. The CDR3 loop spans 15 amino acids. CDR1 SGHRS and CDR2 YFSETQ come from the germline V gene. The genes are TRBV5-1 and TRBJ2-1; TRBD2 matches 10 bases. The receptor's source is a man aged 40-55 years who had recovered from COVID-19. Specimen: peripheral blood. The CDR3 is CASSDPSGSYNEQFF. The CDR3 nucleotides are TGCGCCAGCAGCGACCCTAGCGGGAGTTACAATGAGCAGTTCTTC.